Following are 14 T cell receptor beta chains from one sample sequenced in a study of blood T cell repertoires in COVID-19. Clones were read by immunoSEQ multiplex PCR, and TCRdb kept only the in-frame ones, dropping some. The profile shows under 170,000 clones, about 80% of them singletons. Sequenced: peripheral blood. These receptors originate from a man aged 70-80 years with acute or convalescent COVID-19.

This clone was seen a handful of times. In DNA form, the CDR3 reads TGTGCCAGCAGCCAAGCGGGGACAGGAATAAGAAAACTGTTTTTT. This codes for CASSQAGTGIRKLFF. The chain links TRBV3-1 (or the pseudogene TRBV3-2) to TRBJ1-4; 8 bases line up with TRBD1. This CDR3 has 15 amino acids. V lost 1 base and J lost 10; bases outside the gene matches: 8. CDR1 and CDR2 from the germline V gene are LGHDT and YNNKEL (reference sequence).

This sequence joins TRBV7-8 and TRBJ1-1; 7 positions match TRBD1. This CDR3 region has 16 residues. Germline CDR1 reads SGHVS; CDR2 reads FQNEAQ. Trimming removed 6 bases from V and 0 bases from J; junction bases left unmatched: 10. The CDR3 here is CASRRTGDRMNTEAFF. As DNA, the CDR3 is TGTGCCAGCAGGCGTACAGGGGATCGAATGAACACTGAAGCTTTCTTT.

This clone was seen a single time. This chain joins TRBV5-1 and TRBJ2-5, with 7 bases aligning to TRBD2. This CDR3 comprises 15 residues. The V segment lost 4 bases and the J segment 4 bases; nucleotides outside the gene matches: 10. Germline CDR1 and CDR2: SGHRS and YFSETQ. For the CDR3, the DNA is TGCGCCAGCAGCGGTACTAGCGCCGGGGGAGAGACCCAGTACTTC. Its protein is CASSGTSAGGETQYF.

The rearrangement uses TRBV28 and TRBJ1-1; perhaps TRBD1 as D (5 bases). This CDR3 has 15 residues. Between the trimmed V and J ends, which lost 7 bases and 0 bases, there was a span of 15 bases. Germline CDR1 is MDHEN and CDR2 is SYDVKM. The CDR3 DNA sequence: TGTGCCAGCACGACAGACTCTACTATGAACACTGAAGCTTTCTTT. Encoded protein: CASTTDSTMNTEAFF.

The chain uses TRBV7-2 and TRBJ2-3, with 12 positions matching TRBD2. V was clipped by 5 bases and J by 2 bases; unmatched bases: 8. CDR3 length equals 17 residues. The germline gives CDR1 SGHTA, CDR2 FQGNSA. The CDR3 loop is CASSRTSGAIYTDTQYF. CDR3 DNA sequence: TGTGCCAGCAGCCGGACTAGCGGGGCAATCTACACAGATACGCAGTATTTT. Full variable domain (remainder filled in from reference TRBV7-2 and TRBJ2-3): GAGVSQSPSNKVTEKGKDVELRCDPISGHTALYWYRQSLGQGLEFLIYFQGNSAPDKSGLPSDRFSAERTGGSVSTLTIQRTQQEDSAVYLCASSRTSGAIYTDTQYFGPGTRLTVL.

This clone has just a few counts. The chain links TRBV3-1 (or the pseudogene TRBV3-2) to TRBJ2-1; 9 bases map to TRBD2. The CDR3 totals 17 residues. V was pared by 1 base and J by 7 bases, with 11 bases of the junction left unmatched. CDR1 is LGHDT, CDR2 YNNKEL, per germline (reference sequence). The CDR3 loop is CASSQAYWTSATNEQFF. CDR3 DNA: TGTGCCAGCAGCCAAGCCTATTGGACTAGCGCAACAAATGAGCAGTTCTTC.

The J gene is TRBJ2-7, the V gene TRBV21-1; TRBD1 reflects the table's D call only, with no check against the DNA. TRBV21-1 constitutes a pseudogene. This CDR3 has 15 residues. CDR3 loop: CASSKGGTGIYEQYF. DNA for the CDR3: TGTGCCAGCAGCAAAGGGGGGACAGGGATTTACGAGCAGTACTTC.

The chain couples TRBV5-5 to TRBJ1-5; 8 bases fit TRBD1. The CDR3 runs 17 residues. The germline CDR1 and CDR2 sequences are SGHKS and YYEKEE (reference sequence). After removal of 4 bases from V and 6 bases from J, the junction contained 15 bases not matched to a gene. The CDR3 region is CASSTPRGREHTQPQHF. Here the CDR3 DNA reads TGTGCCAGCAGCACGCCCAGGGGGCGGGAGCACACTCAGCCCCAGCATTTT.

V and J are TRBV5-1 and TRBJ2-6; no clear D. Trimming shortened V by 0 bases and J by 4 bases, and 11 bases separated the two germline ends. Germline loops: CDR1 SGHRS, CDR2 YFSETQ. This CDR3 has 16 residues. CDR3 in DNA: TGCGCCAGCAGCTTGGGACAAAATACCGGGGCCAACGTCCTGACTTTC. It is translated as CASSLGQNTGANVLTF.

The V call is TRBV28, the J call TRBJ2-1; 8 bases map to TRBD2. The ends lost 4 bases at V and 2 bases at J; junction bases unmatched: 25. The V gene's germline CDR1 is MDHEN and CDR2 SYDVKM. This CDR3 spans 22 amino acids. The CDR3 DNA sequence: TGTGCCAGCAGTTCGAGTTTATTAAGTGGTGGGTTACACGGGGGGGCCTACAATGAGCAGTTCTTC. Translated: CASSSSLLSGGLHGGAYNEQFF.

This chain uses TRBV5-1 with TRBJ2-3; TRBD1 agrees at 8 bases. V gave up 0 bases and J gave up 0 bases; unmatched junction bases: 3. The CDR3 is 16 residues long. Germline V gene sequence: CDR1 SGHRS, CDR2 YFSETQ. The CDR3 sequence is CASSLAGQVSTDTQYF. The DNA of the CDR3 is TGCGCCAGCAGCTTGGCGGGACAGGTTAGCACAGATACGCAGTATTTT.

The V gene is TRBV18, the J gene TRBJ2-3; no clear D gene. From germline, CDR1 is KGHSH and CDR2 LQKENI. The CDR3 is made up of 13 amino acids. V lost 2 bases to trimming and J lost 0 bases, with 3 bases between them. CDR3 loop: CASSPTSTDTQYF. CDR3 bases: TGTGCCAGCTCACCAACTAGCACAGATACGCAGTATTTT.

The chain couples TRBV5-1 to TRBJ1-3, with TRBD1 matching over 8 bases. This CDR3 has 15 amino acids. Germline loops: CDR1 SGHRS, CDR2 YFSETQ. V lost 4 bases and J lost 2; bases outside the gene matches: 5. In DNA form, the CDR3 reads TGCGCCAGCAGCGTACAGGGGGGAGCTGGAAACACCATATATTTT. This sequence encodes CASSVQGGAGNTIYF.

This clone was observed once. This rearrangement joins TRBV4-2 to TRBJ2-5, with 9 bases aligning to TRBD2. The germline gives CDR1 LGHNA, CDR2 YNFKEQ. V lost 3 bases, J lost 0 bases, and 11 bases stayed unmatched. The CDR3 contains 18 residues. The DNA of the CDR3 is TGTGCCAGCAGCCAGATCAAGGTCAGCGGGGGGCACCAAGAGACCCAGTACTTC. This translates into CASSQIKVSGGHQETQYF.